A selection of T cell receptor beta chains follows, all from one sample in a study of monozygotic twins with inflammatory bowel disease. No DNA is given; TCRdb re-called the 5' RACE reads and lists each CDR3 protein once. This specimen shows approximately 160,000 distinct CDR3 sequences; the ten leading clones hold less than 7.5%. Sequencing was done on a sample of blood. These receptors all stem from a human donor with ulcerative colitis or Crohn's disease, or a healthy co-twin of an affected twin (not recorded which). Both conserved end residues are part of each CDR3.

CDR3aa,v_gene,len,j_gene
CSARVGTSGSEETQYF,TRBV20-1,16,TRBJ2-5
CASSRLEAGGLLGVLVTEAFF,TRBV4-2,21,TRBJ1-1
CASSPGTGLAIQYF,TRBV18,14,TRBJ2-4
CSARSLAGQETQYF,TRBV20-1,14,TRBJ2-5
CASSPLYHNEQFF,TRBV5-1,13,TRBJ2-1
CASSQRQGVNSPLHF,TRBV7-2,15,TRBJ1-6
CSASRPGYSYNEQFF,TRBV20-1,15,TRBJ2-1
CASSFLAGGSTDTQYF,TRBV7-2,16,TRBJ2-3
CASSLLGSGQFF,TRBV5-4,12,TRBJ2-1
CASSERLDTQYF,TRBV25-1,12,TRBJ2-3
CASSFIRVENTGELFF,TRBV5-5,16,TRBJ2-2
CSAPGQYSYNEQFF,TRBV20-1,14,TRBJ2-1
CASSLKRWNGETQYF,TRBV6-1,15,TRBJ2-5
CSAFDRVDQPQHF,TRBV20-1,13,TRBJ1-5
CASSESRTPTSYNSPLHF,TRBV25-1,18,TRBJ1-6
CASSLDRGKSYEQYF,TRBV4-1,15,TRBJ2-7
CSARGLAGPSWEQFF,TRBV20-1,15,TRBJ2-1
CASSQGLVANYEQYF,TRBV5-6,15,TRBJ2-7
CSFRQGSNTEAFF,TRBV20-1,13,TRBJ1-1